Reported below is one T cell receptor (beta chain). The immunoSEQ assay was v3. TCRdb keeps only in-frame clones here, not all; method: immunoSEQ multiplex PCR. The sample shows about 100,000 clones, less than 70% of them seen only once. Germline V gene data show CDR1 as KGHSH and CDR2 as LQKENI. The CDR3 sequence is 12 residues long. Trimming shortened V by 6 bases and J by 1 base, and 6 bases separated the two germline ends. The time point denotes: pre-treatment sample, taken before nivolumab and TIL therapy. Tumor tissue came from excised metastases, mostly pleural nodules or supraclavicular lymph nodes. The data were obtained in a study of TIL therapy for anti-PD-1-resistant metastatic lung cancer. Study-wide background: Most patients had lung adenocarcinoma; a handful of tumors were EGFR-mutant, two ALK-rearranged; half smoked currently or formerly.

The sequence was collected from a person aged 25-85 years with non-small cell lung cancer. The sample here was tumor tissue, taken at baseline. The chain has TRBV18 and TRBJ1-1; D perhaps matches TRBD1 (5 bases). The CDR3: CASSQGNTEAFF. The CDR3 bases are TGTGCCAGCTCTCAGGGGAACACTGAAGCTTTCTTT.